This entry describes one T cell receptor (beta chain). The antigen it recognizes is unknown. The sample holds no much larger clone one base away, and base qualities are not on file. The immunoSEQ Assay, a bias-controlled multiplex PCR, was used to amplify TCRbeta CDR3 regions from genomic DNA. The authors' analysis ran thus. Nucleated cell counts per sample were estimated from amplification of reference gene primers within the assay. Sequence reads were collapsed and filtered to measure the absolute abundance of every unique TCRbeta CDR3 rearrangement. For each sample, productive Simpson clonality was calculated as the square root of Simpson's diversity index over productive rearrangements. What TCRdb holds here is the immuneACCESS table cut down to in-frame rearrangements. Part of the clones is not present; checked against another copy, under half of the missing clones reflect an unresolved V gene, and the others are unexplained. The V and J calls and the clone size are those of that table, but D and trimming were determined from the DNA. The sample has 100,000 or so clones on record, 91% of them singletons. Of the sample, 17% is held by the ten largest clones.

These data originate in a study of blood T cell repertoires in COVID-19 (dated by TCRdb to 2020 to 2022). Study-level background: Samples covering the acute and convalescent phases of COVID-19 were provided by collaborators in the United States, Italy and Spain. The prospective study material was composed of cDNA or gDNA derived from T cells, B-cell-depleted T cells, or PBMCs. Subjects who had been exposed to COVID-19, were actively infected with it, or had recovered from it provided the deeply sampled blood TCRbeta repertoires that made up the dataset. The repertoires were released in a freely available public database meant as a resource for research on the immune response to SARS-CoV-2. The samples were drawn from two sources: the first 160 participants of the ongoing ImmuneRACE study, and 1,000 to 1,500 subjects contributed by 6 global collaborators. Sample metadata almost always included a de-identified subject ID, COVID-19 status, age in years and sex. Where HLA class I and class II types were available, the types were taken from metadata supplied by the sample provider, not from assay-based typing.

The collaborating institutions used their own protocols to collect whole blood in K2EDTA tubes. Collaborator samples were shipped for TCRbeta analysis as frozen whole blood, isolated PBMCs, or DNA extracted from either sample type. Spanning cysteine to phenylalanine, the CDR3 consists of 15 amino acids. Only CDR3 DNA is held: 45 bases, read in frame from base 1. V ends up 7 bases short and J 5 bases short, with an unmatched junction base count of 10. CDR1 and CDR2 are drawn from the germline V gene: SNHLY, FYNNEI. What the authors observed across the whole study: The quantity of clinical and demographic metadata differed by source and by participant and was supplied without curation.

The sequence was collected from a man aged 45-60 years with acute or convalescent COVID-19. Sequencing used peripheral blood. The chain is assembled from TRBV2 and TRBJ2-2; TRBD1 matches 7 bases in the middle. CDR3 sequence: CASNRGGQLTGELFF. At the DNA level, the sequence is TGTGCCAGCAACCGAGGGGGACAGCTAACCGGGGAGCTGTTTTTT.